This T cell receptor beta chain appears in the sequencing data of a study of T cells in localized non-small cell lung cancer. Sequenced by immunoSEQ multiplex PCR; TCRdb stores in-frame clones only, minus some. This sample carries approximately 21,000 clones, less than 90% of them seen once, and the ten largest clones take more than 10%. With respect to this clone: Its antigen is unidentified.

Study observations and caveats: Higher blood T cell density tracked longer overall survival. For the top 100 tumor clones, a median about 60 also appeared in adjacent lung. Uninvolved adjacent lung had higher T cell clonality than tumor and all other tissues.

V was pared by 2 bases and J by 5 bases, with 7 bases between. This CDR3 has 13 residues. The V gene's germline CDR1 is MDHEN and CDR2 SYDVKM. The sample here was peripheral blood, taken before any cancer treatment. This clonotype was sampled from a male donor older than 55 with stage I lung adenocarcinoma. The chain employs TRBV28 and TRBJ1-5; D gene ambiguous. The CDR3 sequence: CASSLGGDQPQHF. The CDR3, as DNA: TGTGCCAGCAGTTTAGGCGGCGATCAGCCCCAGCATTTT.